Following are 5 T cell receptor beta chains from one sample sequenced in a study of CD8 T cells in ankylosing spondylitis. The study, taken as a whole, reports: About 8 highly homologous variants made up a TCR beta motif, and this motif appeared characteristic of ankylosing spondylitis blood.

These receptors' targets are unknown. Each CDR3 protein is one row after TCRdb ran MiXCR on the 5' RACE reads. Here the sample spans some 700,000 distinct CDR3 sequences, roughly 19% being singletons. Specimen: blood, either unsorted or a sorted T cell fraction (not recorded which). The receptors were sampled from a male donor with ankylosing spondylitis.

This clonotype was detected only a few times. The CDR3 DNA sequence: TGTGCCAGCAGTGACTTAGACGGGACGGGCTATGGCTACACCTTC. Protein sequence: CASSDLDGTGYGYTF. The V call is TRBV6-4, the J call TRBJ1-2, with D possibly TRBD1 on 5 matching bases. V lost 1 base and J lost 4, with 13 bases in between. From germline, CDR1 is MRHNA and CDR2 SNTAGT. This CDR3 is built from 15 residues.

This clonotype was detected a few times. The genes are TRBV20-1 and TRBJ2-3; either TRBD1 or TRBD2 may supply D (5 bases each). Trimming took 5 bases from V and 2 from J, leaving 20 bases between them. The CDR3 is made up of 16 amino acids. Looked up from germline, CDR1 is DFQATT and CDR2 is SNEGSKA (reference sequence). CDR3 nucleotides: TGCAGTGCTCTTCGAGGGGACCTCTATTTCACAGATACGCAGTATTTT. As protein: CSALRGDLYFTDTQYF.

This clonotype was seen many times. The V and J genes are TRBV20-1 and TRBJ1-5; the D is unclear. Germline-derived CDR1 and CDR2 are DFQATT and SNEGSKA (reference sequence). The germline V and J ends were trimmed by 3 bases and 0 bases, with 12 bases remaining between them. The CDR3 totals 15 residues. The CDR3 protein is CSARTLTNSNQPQHF. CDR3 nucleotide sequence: TGCAGTGCTAGGACACTTACGAATAGCAATCAGCCCCAGCATTTT.

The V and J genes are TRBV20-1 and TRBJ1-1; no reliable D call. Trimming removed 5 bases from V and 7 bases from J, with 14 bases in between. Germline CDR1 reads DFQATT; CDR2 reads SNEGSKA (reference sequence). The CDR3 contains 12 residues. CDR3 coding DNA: TGCAGTGCTCCGGACGAGGGTGGTGAAGCTTTCTTT. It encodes CSAPDEGGEAFF.

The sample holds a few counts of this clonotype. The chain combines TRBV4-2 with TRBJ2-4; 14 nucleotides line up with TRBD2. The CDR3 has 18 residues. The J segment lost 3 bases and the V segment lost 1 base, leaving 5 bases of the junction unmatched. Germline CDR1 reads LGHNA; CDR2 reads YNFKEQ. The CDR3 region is CASSQGSTSGRGKNIQYF. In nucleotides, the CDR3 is TGTGCCAGCAGCCAAGGATCGACTAGCGGGAGGGGCAAAAACATTCAGTACTTC.